This T cell receptor (beta chain) was observed in a study of early T cells in non-severe SARS-CoV-2 infection. Study-level background: Unsorted whole blood bulk RNA was sequenced, with unpaired chains.

This clonotype appeared many times. What it binds is not known. Regarding the study as a whole: The study's VDJdb matching favored anti-spike CD8 responses and missed private and CD4 specificities.

The CDR3 is 15 residues long. J lost 5 bases, V lost 1 base, and 3 bases had no gene match. Individual cDNA molecules were tagged with unique molecular identifiers. TCRdb re-analysed the 5' RACE reads in MiXCR, keeping a single row per CDR3 protein. This table holds tens of thousands of distinct CDR3 sequences, approximately 5.9% found once. The sequencing here drew on whole blood, taken at baseline. The chain links TRBV12-3 or TRBV12-4 to TRBJ2-5, with TRBD2 matching over 11 bases. The receptor comes from an adult who was a healthcare worker with PCR-confirmed SARS-CoV-2 infection or an uninfected control (not recorded which). The CDR3 is CASSLGTSGSETQYF. The CDR3 nucleotides read TGTGCCAGCAGTTTAGGGACTAGCGGGTCGGAGACCCAGTACTTC.